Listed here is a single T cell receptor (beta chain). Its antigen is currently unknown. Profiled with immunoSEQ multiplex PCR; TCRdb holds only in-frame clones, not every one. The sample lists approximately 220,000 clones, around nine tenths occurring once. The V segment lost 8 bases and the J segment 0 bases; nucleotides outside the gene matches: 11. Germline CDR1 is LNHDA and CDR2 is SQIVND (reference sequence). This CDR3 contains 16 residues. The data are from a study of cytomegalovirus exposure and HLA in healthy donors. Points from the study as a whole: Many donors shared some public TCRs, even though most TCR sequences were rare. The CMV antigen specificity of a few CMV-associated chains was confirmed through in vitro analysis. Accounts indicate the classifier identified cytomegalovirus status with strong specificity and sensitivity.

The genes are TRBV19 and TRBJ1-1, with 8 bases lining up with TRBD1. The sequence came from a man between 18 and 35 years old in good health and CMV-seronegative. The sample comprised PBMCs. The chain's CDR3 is CASHQGAFTMNTEAFF. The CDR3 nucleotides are TGTGCCAGTCATCAGGGGGCCTTTACGATGAACACTGAAGCTTTCTTT.